This note documents a single T cell receptor (beta chain) sequence. Original methodology: Nucleated cell counts were estimated from reference gene primer amplification. TCRdb's table, derived via immunoSEQ multiplex PCR, lists solely in-frame clones and lacks some. That table is the source of V, J and clone size, and D and trimming were worked out from the DNA. The sample lists about 29,000 clones, less than 90% occurring once. The source of the sample is a study of blood T cell repertoires in COVID-19. Whole-study context: Samples taken during acute and convalescent COVID-19 were collected in the United States, Italy and Spain. Sample material is recorded as cDNA or gDNA derived from T cells, B-cell-depleted T cells, or PBMCs.

Germline V gene lookup returns CDR1 MNHNS and CDR2 SASEGT. CDR3 size: 13 residues. Trimming left V 1 base short and J 7 bases short, with 8 bases between. V is TRBV6-1 and J is TRBJ1-3; D ambiguous. This receptor was obtained from a man aged 80 or over with active COVID-19. Sequenced input: peripheral blood. CDR3 DNA: TGTGCCAGCAGTGAAGACCAGGTGAACACCATATATTTT. Protein product: CASSEDQVNTIYF.